Below are 25 T cell receptor beta chains sequenced from a single sample in a study of molecular identifiers for immune sequencing clone quantification. TCRdb passed the PCR reads through MiXCR, listing each CDR3 protein once. The sample shows about 510,000 distinct CDR3 sequences, under 30% of them seen only once. Material for sequencing was naive CD8+ T cells from blood, with Jurkat cell RNA spiked in. The subset denotes: FACS-sorted CD8+CD4-CCR7+CD45RA+ naive T cells. These receptors originate from a human donor in good health. Some libraries in this study had Jurkat cell RNA spiked in.

A note on this clonotype: The DNA is omitted, as the CDR3 cannot be located on it reliably, and the CDR3 follows TCRdb's listing. V and J are TRBV3-1 and TRBJ1-1. Germline CDR1 reads LGHDT; CDR2 reads YNNKEL (reference sequence). Counting both end residues, the CDR3 totals 14 amino acids. The CDR3 is CASSQVGWGTETFF.

The rearrangement uses TRBV15 and TRBJ2-2; 7 bases align to TRBD2. CDR1 LNHNV and CDR2 YYDKDF come from the germline V gene (reference sequence). There are 16 residues in the CDR3. With 1 base clipped from V and 3 bases from J, the junction kept 5 bases outside the gene matches. CDR3 loop: CATSRVGLGYTGELFF. The CDR3 DNA is TGTGCCACCAGCAGAGTAGGACTAGGGTACACCGGGGAGCTGTTTTTT. The complete variable domain, with remaining parts taken from reference TRBV15 and TRBJ2-2, reads DAMVIQNPRYQVTQFGKPVTLSCSQTLNHNVMYWYQQKSSQAPKLLFHYYDKDFNNEADTPDNFQSRRPNTSFCFLDIRSPGLGDTAMYLCATSRVGLGYTGELFFGEGSRLTVL.

This clonotype showed up just a few times. The CDR3 is CSVDGGNYGYTF. CDR3 DNA sequence: TGCAGCGTTGATGGGGGGAACTATGGCTACACCTTC. V usage is TRBV29-1 and J usage is TRBJ1-2; a weak D match, TRBD1 (5 bases). CDR3 size: 12 residues. Trimming cost V 3 bases and J 2 bases, with 7 bases left between them. From germline, CDR1 is SQVTM and CDR2 ANQGSEA.

In this sample, this clonotype turned up a few times. The chain joins TRBV5-1 to TRBJ2-7, with D perhaps TRBD1 or TRBD2 (5 bases each). The CDR3 runs 15 residues. Trimming took off 3 bases at V and 5 bases at J, with 18 bases between the two ends. Looked up from germline, CDR1 is SGHRS and CDR2 is YFSETQ. The CDR3 loop reads CASSWNGVGAHEQYF. The CDR3 DNA reads TGCGCCAGCAGCTGGAACGGGGTAGGGGCACACGAGCAGTACTTC.

This clonotype was seen ten or more times. The J gene is TRBJ1-1, the V gene TRBV7-9; D unresolved. The length of the CDR3 is 14 residues. V was shortened by 3 bases and J by 6 bases, with 14 bases between the two germline ends. Germline V lookup: CDR1 SEHNR, CDR2 FQNEAQ (reference sequence). Here the CDR3 reads CASSFDRVLAEAFF. The CDR3 region has the DNA TGTGCCAGCAGCTTCGACCGGGTTCTCGCTGAAGCTTTCTTT.

Only a few counts were recorded for this clonotype. The rearrangement uses TRBV7-9 and TRBJ2-3, with TRBD2 matching over 12 bases. The CDR3 has 17 amino acids. Per germline, CDR1 SEHNR and CDR2 FQNEAQ (reference sequence). Trimming removed 4 bases from V and 2 bases from J; junction bases left unmatched: 7. CDR3 sequence reads: CASSSDLAGGITDTQYF. In DNA form, the CDR3 reads TGTGCCAGCAGCTCAGACCTAGCGGGAGGGATCACAGATACGCAGTATTTT.

A remark on this clonotype: The junction differs from germline at one of its ends, possibly a read error. V is TRBV7-2 and J is TRBJ2-7; no clear D gene. The CDR3 totals 13 residues. CDR1 SGHTA and CDR2 FQGNSA come from the germline V gene. The CDR3 DNA is TGTGCCAGCAGCTTGGGGATCTTCTCCGCGCCGTCCTTC. This gives the protein CASSLGIFSAPSF. The entire variable domain, with the rest obtained from reference TRBV7-2 and TRBJ2-7, is as follows: GAGVSQSPSNKVTEKGKDVELRCDPISGHTALYWYRQSLGQGLEFLIYFQGNSAPDKSGLPSDRFSAERTGGSVSTLTIQRTQQEDSAVYLCASSLGIFSAPSFGPGTRLTVT.

The chain is built from TRBV6-5 and TRBJ2-1, with D possibly matching TRBD2 (7 bases). The CDR3 covers 15 residues. V was cut by 6 bases and J by 6 bases, with 18 bases left in between. The V gene's germline CDR1 is MNHEY and CDR2 SVGAGI. The CDR3 bases are TGTGCCAGCAGCAGGGGACCGGGAGGATGCAATGAGCAGTTCTTC. Protein product: CASSRGPGGCNEQFF.

The chain employs TRBV7-9 and TRBJ2-3; 7 nucleotides match TRBD1. Germline V CDR1 and CDR2: SEHNR, FQNEAQ (reference sequence). Unmatched junction bases numbered 5, after V lost 3 bases and J lost 5 bases. The CDR3 loop spans 14 amino acids. The chain's CDR3 is CASSFQGQLDTQYF. The CDR3 DNA reads as TGTGCCAGCAGCTTTCAGGGACAGCTAGATACGCAGTATTTT.

In this sample, this clonotype turned up a few times. The chain joins TRBV2 to TRBJ2-7; D ambiguous. Trimming shortened V by 7 bases and J by 2 bases, and 9 bases separated the two germline ends. Germline V gene data show CDR1 as SNHLY and CDR2 as FYNNEI. The CDR3 length is 12 residues. The DNA of the CDR3 is TGTGCCAGCATACAGCTCACCTACGAGCAGTACTTC. Its protein is CASIQLTYEQYF.

Of note for this clonotype: This may come from a read error, since a much larger clone is one base off. The missing conserved phenylalanine or tryptophan at the end of this CDR3 makes a read error likely. This rearrangement joins TRBV2 to TRBJ2-7; 9 bases are shared with TRBD1. The CDR3 consists of 18 residues. Germline trimming cut 5 bases from V and 2 bases from J; bases unmatched to any gene: 16. Germline values: CDR1 SNHLY, CDR2 FYNNEI. The CDR3 spells CASSSDRGGSILTYEQYL. The CDR3 DNA reads as TGTGCCAGCAGTTCTGACAGGGGGGGCTCGATACTGACCTACGAGCAGTACCTC.

The chain uses TRBV12-3 or TRBV12-4 and TRBJ2-5, with a possible D match to TRBD2 (5 bases). The CDR3 extends over 16 amino acids. Trimming cost V 2 bases and J 1 base, with 14 bases left between them. CDR3 sequence (DNA): TGTGCCAGCAGTTTATACCAACTAGGGAGCCAAGAGACCCAGTACTTC. Encoded protein: CASSLYQLGSQETQYF.

This clonotype was counted a single time. A much larger clone differs by one base, so this may be a read error. The rearrangement joins TRBV4-1 to TRBJ2-7; D possibly corresponds to TRBD1 (5 bases). Germline assignment: CDR1 MGHRA and CDR2 YSYEKL. The CDR3 runs 14 residues. The V end was cut by 4 bases, the J end by 2 bases, with 12 bases between. The DNA for the CDR3 is TGCGCCAGCAGCCGATTATCAGGGCCCTACGAGCAGTACTTC. This gives the protein CASSRLSGPYEQYF.

At least ten counts were recorded for this clonotype. The rearrangement uses TRBV20-1 and TRBJ1-5, with D possibly TRBD1 on 6 matching bases. The V gene lost 2 bases and the J gene lost 3 bases, with 11 bases spanning the gap. Per germline, CDR1 DFQATT and CDR2 SNEGSKA (reference sequence). The CDR3 is made up of 14 amino acids. The chain's CDR3 is CSARLGQSNQPQHF. The CDR3 DNA reads as TGCAGTGCTAGACTCGGACAGTCCAATCAGCCCCAGCATTTT.

The sample holds a few counts of this clonotype. The chain has TRBV6-5 and TRBJ1-3, with D uncertain. The CDR3 covers 16 residues. V lost 0 bases to trimming and J lost 0 bases, with 9 bases between them. Looked up from germline, CDR1 is MNHEY and CDR2 is SVGAGI. The CDR3 spells CASSYSRTDSGNTIYF. The CDR3 coding sequence is TGTGCCAGCAGTTACTCTAGGACGGACTCTGGAAACACCATATATTTT.

As concerns this clonotype: The conserved phenylalanine or tryptophan is not found at the CDR3 terminus, so this likely reflects a read error. The J gene is TRBJ1-1, the V gene TRBV20-1, with a possible D match to TRBD1 (5 bases). There are 15 residues in the CDR3. The germline gives CDR1 DFQATT, CDR2 SNEGSKA (reference sequence). Trimming took off 0 bases at V and 0 bases at J, with 11 bases between the two ends. The CDR3 here is CSARDPRQMNTEAFS. CDR3 DNA: TGCAGTGCTAGAGATCCCCGACAGATGAACACTGAAGCTTTCTCT.

This clonotype was detected only a few times. J is TRBJ1-5 and V is TRBV9; tentative D call: TRBD1 (5 bases). Looked up from germline, CDR1 is SGDLS and CDR2 is YYNGEE. V was pared by 6 bases and J by 5 bases, with 12 bases between. CDR3 length equals 13 residues. In DNA, the CDR3 is TGTGCCAGCAACGGAGGAGGGGATCAGCCCCAGCATTTT. It translates to CASNGGGDQPQHF. The whole variable domain, filled in from reference TRBV9 and TRBJ1-5, reads DSGVTQTPKHLITATGQRVTLRCSPRSGDLSVYWYQQSLDQGLQFLIQYYNGEERAKGNILERFSAQQFPDLHSELNLSSLELGDSALYFCASNGGGDQPQHFGDGTRLSIL.

This clonotype was seen a few times. The V and J genes are TRBV27 and TRBJ1-5, with a tentative D call TRBD1 (5 bases). CDR3 size: 14 residues. V shed 3 bases and J shed 4 bases, with 10 bases lying between them. CDR1 is MNHEY, CDR2 SMNVEV, per germline (reference sequence). This CDR3 reads CASSFGALNQPQHF. In DNA form, the CDR3 reads TGTGCCAGCAGTTTCGGGGCCCTGAATCAGCCCCAGCATTTT.

This clonotype was seen only a few times. The chain combines TRBV6-5 with TRBJ2-7; 15 bases line up with TRBD2. CDR3 length: 16 residues. Per germline, CDR1 MNHEY and CDR2 SVGAGI. Trimming cost V 6 bases and J 4 bases; bases outside gene matches: 7. CDR3 in amino acids: CASSRGLAGGRYEQYF. In nucleotides, the CDR3 is TGTGCCAGCAGCCGGGGACTAGCGGGGGGTAGATACGAGCAGTACTTC.

This clonotype was seen repeatedly, ten times or more. CDR3 in DNA: TGCAGCGTTGAAGGGGACAGGTTGGATACGCAGTATTTT. Its translation is CSVEGDRLDTQYF. The genes are TRBV29-1 and TRBJ2-3, with TRBD1 identical over 8 bases. V shed 1 base, J shed 6 bases, and the junction held 3 bases outside the gene matches. The germline V gene encodes CDR1 SQVTM and CDR2 ANQGSEA. The CDR3 length is 13 residues.

V is TRBV4-1 and J is TRBJ1-5, with TRBD1 as a possible D gene (5 bases). This CDR3 contains 14 residues. The V gene's germline CDR1 is MGHRA and CDR2 YSYEKL. Trimming pared 4 bases from V and 6 bases from J, leaving 13 bases between. The CDR3 reads CASSPGQRGQPQHF. In DNA form, the CDR3 reads TGCGCCAGCAGCCCGGGGCAGCGGGGTCAGCCCCAGCATTTT.

This clonotype was observed a few times. The V gene is TRBV6-5, the J gene TRBJ2-2; D call uncertain. V was trimmed by 7 bases and J by 0 bases, leaving 15 bases between them. Looked up from germline, CDR1 is MNHEY and CDR2 is SVGAGI. The CDR3 has 16 amino acids. The CDR3 loop is CASNKGPATNTGELFF. The CDR3 nucleotides are TGTGCCAGCAACAAAGGACCAGCGACGAACACCGGGGAGCTGTTTTTT.

This clonotype was counted between two and nine times. The gene calls are TRBV4-3 and TRBJ2-3; possible D gene TRBD2, 5 bases. V lost 3 bases, J lost 2 bases, and 9 bases lay in between. Germline CDR1 LGHNA, CDR2 YSLEER. The CDR3 totals 14 residues. DNA of the CDR3: TGCGCCAGCAGCCATGGACTTGCCACAGATACGCAGTATTTT. Protein product: CASSHGLATDTQYF.

The chain joins TRBV6-2 or TRBV6-3 to TRBJ1-2; D gene ambiguous. Germline CDR1 is MNHEY and CDR2 is SVGEGT. The V and J ends lost 6 bases and 4 bases respectively, with 12 bases between them. The CDR3 loop spans 13 amino acids. The CDR3 DNA follows: TGTGCCAGCAGAAACGGGATTTTCTATGGCTACACCTTC. Translated, it gives CASRNGIFYGYTF.

The gene calls are TRBV7-9 and TRBJ2-7; D is possibly TRBD1 (6 bases). V was shortened by 5 bases and J by 3 bases, with 17 bases between the two germline ends. Germline V gene lookup returns CDR1 SEHNR and CDR2 FQNEAQ (reference sequence). CDR3 size: 15 residues. The CDR3 sequence: CASSPFGQRHYEQYF. In nucleotides, the CDR3 is TGTGCCAGCAGCCCCTTCGGACAGAGGCACTACGAGCAGTACTTC.